This T cell receptor beta chain is from a study of T cell changes during pregnancy in multiple sclerosis. Germline V gene lookup returns CDR1 MRHNA and CDR2 SNTAGT. V was clipped by 3 bases and J by 1 base, with 10 bases between them. This CDR3 has 16 residues. Method: immunoSEQ multiplex PCR; TCRdb's copy keeps in-frame clones and lacks some. Among 30,000 to 35,000 clones listed, around 90% were seen once. This chain connects TRBV6-4 to TRBJ2-6; D perhaps matches TRBD2 (6 bases). The receptor was isolated from a female donor with multiple sclerosis, enrolled in a pregnancy study. The specimen was CD8+ T cells from peripheral blood mononuclear cells, collected after pregnancy. In nucleotides, the CDR3 is TGTGCCAGCAGTGAAACTGGAGGGTCTGGGGCCAACGTCCTGACTTTC. This codes for CASSETGGSGANVLTF.